The T cell receptor (beta chain) under discussion was sequenced for a study of blood T cell repertoires in COVID-19. Data came from immunoSEQ multiplex PCR; TCRdb stores just in-frame clones and leaves some out. Of 25,000 to 30,000 clones in the sample, roughly four fifths are singletons; the top ten hold about 24%. Germline V gene sequence: CDR1 PRHDT, CDR2 FYEKMQ (reference sequence). J lost 1 base, V lost 4 bases, and 15 bases had no gene match. The CDR3 is 19 residues long. Sequenced material: peripheral blood. The V and J genes are TRBV13 and TRBJ2-1, with 8 bases lining up with TRBD2. The receptor was isolated from a human donor in a cohort sampled during active COVID-19. The CDR3 DNA follows: TGTGCCAGCAGCTCCCGGAGCGTTAGCGGGGTTCCTTCCTACAATGAGCAGTTCTTC. Translating gives CASSSRSVSGVPSYNEQFF.